The sample holds a few counts of the clone carrying this T cell receptor (beta chain). What it recognizes is unknown. This sample was included in a study of T cell repertoires in cytomegalovirus infection. Study details: Both CMV infection and a matching HLA type were indicated by public TCR beta signatures.

Using its own MiXCR run on the reads, TCRdb lists one record per CDR3 protein. The sample yields roughly 320,000 distinct CDR3 sequences, more than 8% seen once. Overall study findings and caveats: The response measured ex vivo was dominated by TCR beta clonotypes (HLA-C-restricted and CMV-specific). There were carriers of CMV plus the relevant HLA, and cumulative public TCR beta family frequency identified them.

With 0 bases removed from V and 0 bases from J, the gap between germline ends came to 8 bases. CDR1 is ENHRY and CDR2 is SYGVKD in the germline V gene. The CDR3 has 15 residues. The sequenced material came from PBMCs. The V and J genes are TRBV10-3 and TRBJ1-1, with D hard to call. This clonotype was sampled from a human donor in good health (CMV status not recorded). Some clones in this sample may be carry-over from other donors' samples. The CDR3 protein is CAISESRALNTEAFF. The CDR3 DNA is TGTGCCATCAGTGAGTCTAGGGCTTTGAACACTGAAGCTTTCTTT.